This T cell receptor beta chain was observed in a study of control samples from healthy donors and cancer patients. Generated by immunoSEQ multiplex PCR, the TCRdb table keeps only in-frame clones and is missing some. The table records about 150,000 clones, 90% to 95% of them present only once. The V gene's germline CDR1 is LGHNT and CDR2 FRNRAP. Trimming stripped 4 bases from V and 1 base from J, with 13 bases between. This CDR3 is 15 amino acids long. Sequencing was carried out using blood. This chain uses TRBV12-5 with TRBJ1-1; D gene ambiguous. The TCR was taken from a man between 18 and 35 years old in good health. The CDR3 loop reads CASGYPQAENTEAFF. The CDR3 DNA follows: TGTGCTAGTGGTTACCCTCAGGCTGAGAACACTGAAGCTTTCTTT.